Below are 3 T cell receptor beta chains sequenced from a single sample in a study of cytomegalovirus exposure and HLA in healthy donors. The PCR made use of 60 Vbeta and 13 Jbeta primers. Measured with immunoSEQ multiplex PCR; TCRdb has only the in-frame clones, and not every one. This sample has 30,000 to 40,000 clones; 70% to 85% occur once, and the top ten carry roughly 10%. What was sequenced was PBMCs. These receptor sequences come from a young woman in good health and CMV-seropositive.

The CDR3 loop reads CAWSPWGSGGNEQYF. The DNA of the CDR3 is TGTGCCTGGAGTCCATGGGGTAGCGGTGGGAACGAGCAGTACTTC. V usage is TRBV30 and J usage is TRBJ2-7; possibly TRBD2 for D (6 bases). There are 15 residues in the CDR3. The V gene lost 2 bases and the J gene lost 5 bases, with 19 bases spanning the gap. The V gene's germline CDR1 is GTSNPN and CDR2 SVGIG (reference sequence).

The J gene is TRBJ1-1, the V gene TRBV7-2, with D possibly being TRBD1 (6 bases). Germline CDR1 is SGHTA and CDR2 is FQGNSA. Trimming took off 5 bases at V and 3 bases at J, with 13 bases between the two ends. The CDR3 is made up of 14 amino acids. The CDR3 DNA is TGTGCCAGCAGCAGGAGGGGGGGGGACACTGAAGCTTTCTTT. Translated: CASSRRGGDTEAFF. Looking up the rest from reference TRBV7-2 and TRBJ1-1 gives the full variable domain: GAGVSQSPSNKVTEKGKDVELRCDPISGHTALYWYRQSLGQGLEFLIYFQGNSAPDKSGLPSDRFSAERTGGSVSTLTIQRTQQEDSAVYLCASSRRGGDTEAFFGQGTRLTVV.

The genes are TRBV27 and TRBJ1-1; unclear D gene. Trimming took 3 bases from V and 3 from J, leaving 8 bases between them. The CDR3 is made up of 13 amino acids. Per the germline V gene, CDR1 is MNHEY and CDR2 is SMNVEV (reference sequence). The CDR3: CASSFWGDTEAFF. CDR3 sequence (DNA): TGTGCCAGCAGTTTCTGGGGAGACACTGAAGCTTTCTTT.